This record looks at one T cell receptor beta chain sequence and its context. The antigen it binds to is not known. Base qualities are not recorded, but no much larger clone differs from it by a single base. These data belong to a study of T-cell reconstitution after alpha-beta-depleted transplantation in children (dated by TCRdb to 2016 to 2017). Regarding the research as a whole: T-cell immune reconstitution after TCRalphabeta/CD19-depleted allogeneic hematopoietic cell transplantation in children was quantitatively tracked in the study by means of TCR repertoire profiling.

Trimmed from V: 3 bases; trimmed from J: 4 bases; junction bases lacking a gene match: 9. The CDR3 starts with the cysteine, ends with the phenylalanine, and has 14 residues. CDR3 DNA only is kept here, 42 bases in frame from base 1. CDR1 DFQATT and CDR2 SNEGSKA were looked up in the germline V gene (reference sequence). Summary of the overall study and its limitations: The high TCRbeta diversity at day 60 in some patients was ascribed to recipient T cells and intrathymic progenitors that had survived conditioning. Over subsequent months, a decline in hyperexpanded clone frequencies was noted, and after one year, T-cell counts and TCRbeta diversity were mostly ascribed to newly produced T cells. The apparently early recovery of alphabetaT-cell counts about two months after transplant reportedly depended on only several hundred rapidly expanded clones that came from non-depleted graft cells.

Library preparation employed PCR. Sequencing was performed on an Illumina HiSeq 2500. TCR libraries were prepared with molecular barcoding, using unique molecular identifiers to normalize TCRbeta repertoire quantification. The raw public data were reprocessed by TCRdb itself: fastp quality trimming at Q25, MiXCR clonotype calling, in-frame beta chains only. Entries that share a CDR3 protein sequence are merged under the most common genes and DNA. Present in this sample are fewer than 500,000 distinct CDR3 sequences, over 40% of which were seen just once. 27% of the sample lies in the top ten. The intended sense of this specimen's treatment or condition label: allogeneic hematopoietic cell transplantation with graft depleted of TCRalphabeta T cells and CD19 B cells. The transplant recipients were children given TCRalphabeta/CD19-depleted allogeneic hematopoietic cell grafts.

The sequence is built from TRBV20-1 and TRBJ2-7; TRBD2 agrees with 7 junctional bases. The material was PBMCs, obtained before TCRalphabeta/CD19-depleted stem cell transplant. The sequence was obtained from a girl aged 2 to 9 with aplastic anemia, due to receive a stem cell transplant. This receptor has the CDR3 CSASSGGSLYEQYF. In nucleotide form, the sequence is TGCAGTGCTAGTTCCGGCGGGAGTTTGTACGAGCAGTACTTC.